A selection of T cell receptor beta chains follows, all from one sample in a study of T cells expressing NK-cell markers. TCRdb reprocessed the 5' RACE reads; each CDR3 protein has one entry and no DNA is given. This sample's clone table lists roughly 300,000 distinct CDR3 sequences. Sequencing used blood T cells: a sorted CD56 or NKG2C T cell subset, CD4+ or CD8+ T cells, or bulk PBMC T cells (not recorded which). Receptors originate from a woman between 18 and 69 years old in good health. CDR3s include the opening cysteine and the closing phenylalanine or tryptophan.

j_call v_call cdr3_aa
TRBJ2-3 TRBV6-1 CASSASAGGRADTQYF
TRBJ1-5 TRBV20-1 CSAKQGAQPQHF
TRBJ2-1 TRBV3-1 CASSQVGARSEQFF
TRBJ1-6 TRBV12-3/TRBV12-4 CASSFLRGDSPLHF
TRBJ1-2 TRBV5-6 CASSLAGGSYGYTF
TRBJ2-3 TRBV7-3 CASSFLAASTDTQYF
TRBJ1-2 TRBV18 CASSPQTGTEYGYTF
TRBJ2-7 TRBV6-2/TRBV6-3 CASRGPSGRTYEQYF
TRBJ2-7 TRBV5-1 CASSLPSGSGYEQYF
TRBJ1-2 TRBV6-2/TRBV6-3 CASSIGGLGGYTF
TRBJ2-3 TRBV12-3/TRBV12-4 CASSAYGAGESTDTQYF